This TCR beta chain originates from a study of blood T cells in healthy people across ages. Every donor contributed roughly 10 milliliters of peripheral blood by blood draw. J gave up 6 bases and V 4 bases, and 9 bases lay outside the gene matches. The CDR3 has 15 residues. Germline V lookup: CDR1 SGHRS, CDR2 YFSETQ. Combining a sample-barcoded 5' primer with a J-beta primer mix, a second PCR ran for about 6 to 11 cycles. Each CDR3 protein gets one entry after TCRdb re-called the 5' RACE reads with MiXCR. The data show roughly 2 million distinct CDR3 sequences, about 49% seen once. Sequenced material: blood. The chain combines TRBV5-1 with TRBJ1-1; 10 positions match TRBD1. This clonotype was obtained from a woman aged 40 to 50 in good health. The CDR3 reads CASSGGQGLGAEAFF. The CDR3 nucleotides read TGCGCCAGCAGCGGGGGACAGGGGTTGGGCGCTGAAGCTTTCTTT.